The rows below give T cell receptor beta chains drawn from one sample of a study of T cells in Graves' hyperthyroidism and ophthalmopathy. TCRdb analysed the multiplex PCR reads with MiXCR anew, one entry per CDR3 protein. The sample lists about 500,000 distinct CDR3 sequences, over 15% seen once, with 15% to 20% in the top ten. The source material was blood. Receptor source: a young woman with Graves' hyperthyroidism. Each CDR3 is given with its conserved first and last residue. D genes are given only for firm matches. Clone size is stated in some rows and not others, as once, few, many or a class when expanded.

>.|.|TRBJ1-5|TRBV2
TGTGCCAGCAGTGAAGTCGGGGTGCAACGGCCCCAGCATTTT
CASSEVGVQRPQHF
>few|.|TRBJ2-3|TRBV5-8
TGTGCCAGCAGCCCCAGCCATGGGGGGCAAAGCACAGATACGCAGTATTTT
CASSPSHGGQSTDTQYF
>.|.|TRBJ1-6|TRBV4-2
TGTGCCAGCAGCCAAGATCGAGCGGGTAATTCACCCCTCCACTTT
CASSQDRAGNSPLHF
>.|.|TRBJ2-7|TRBV6-2/TRBV6-3
TGTGCCAGCCTACGCGCGAGTGGATACGAGCAGTACTTC
CASLRASGYEQYF
>few|.|TRBJ2-2|TRBV20-1
TGCAGTGCTAGAGATCGTTGGACCATGGGCGGGGAGCTGTTTTTT
CSARDRWTMGGELFF
>once|TRBD1|TRBJ2-3|TRBV12-3/TRBV12-4
TGTGCCAGCAGCCTACAGGGGGCTAGAGGGACAGATACGCAGTATTTT
CASSLQGARGTDTQYF
>few|TRBD1|TRBJ2-7|TRBV4-1
TGCGCCAGCAGCCCATCCTCCGTGACAGGGGGGTACGAGCAGTACTTC
CASSPSSVTGGYEQYF
>few|TRBD2|TRBJ2-2|TRBV6-1
TGTGCCAGCAGTGAGGGAGGGCCAAACACCGGGGAGCTGTTTTTT
CASSEGGPNTGELFF
>few|.|TRBJ2-5|TRBV28
TGTGCCAGCATGGGGTCGGCGGGGTACCAAGAGACCCAGTACTTC
CASMGSAGYQETQYF
>many|.|TRBJ2-2|TRBV12-3/TRBV12-4
TGTGCCAGCAGCCCCCGGGGCACCGGGGAGCTGTTTTTT
CASSPRGTGELFF
>many|TRBD1|TRBJ1-2|TRBV13
TGTGCCAGCATGGAGACCCGGGACAGGGAGTACGGCTACACCTTC
CASMETRDREYGYTF
>few|TRBD2|TRBJ2-1|TRBV29-1
TGCAGCGTTGATAACCTAGCGGGAGGGCCTGGTGAGCAGTTCTTC
CSVDNLAGGPGEQFF
>.|.|TRBJ2-3|TRBV7-2
TGTGCCAGCAGCTTATTTGGAGGGGAAGGCACAGATACGCAGTATTTT
CASSLFGGEGTDTQYF
>.|.|TRBJ1-6|TRBV20-1
TGCAGTGCTAGCACGCAGGGGTGGGATTCACCCCTCCACTTT
CSASTQGWDSPLHF
>few|TRBD1|TRBJ1-1|TRBV20-1
TGCAGTGCTCAAGACCCAGGGGGCTGGACTGAAGCTTTCTTT
CSAQDPGGWTEAFF
>.|TRBD2|TRBJ2-5|TRBV24-1
TGTGCCACCAGTGATAGGGGGACTAGCGGGGGAGATAGGGAGACCCAGTACTTC
CATSDRGTSGGDRETQYF
>few|TRBD2|TRBJ2-3|TRBV29-1
TGCTTGGCCGGGGGGGATACGCAGTATTTT
CLAGGDTQYF
>few|.|TRBJ2-1|TRBV3-1
TGTGCCAGCAGCCAAGACCGCCCAGGGTCGTGGGGATACAATGAGCAGTTCTTC
CASSQDRPGSWGYNEQFF
>.|.|TRBJ2-7|TRBV5-1
TGCGCCAGCAGATTGTCCGACGGGACGGGCGAGCAGTACTTC
CASRLSDGTGEQYF
>.|TRBD2|TRBJ2-3|TRBV20-1
TGCAGTGCTAGCCCCTTCAGCGGGGGCGGGGTCACAGATACGCGGTATTTT
CSASPFSGGGVTDTRYF
>few|.|TRBJ2-1|TRBV6-5
TGTGCCAGCAGTTCCTCGTCCGGGACAACCTACAATGAGCAGTTCTTC
CASSSSSGTTYNEQFF
>few|.|TRBJ2-2|TRBV2
TGTGCCAGCAGCTTGGGACTCTACACCGGGGAGCTGTTTTTT
CASSLGLYTGELFF
>few|TRBD2|TRBJ2-7|TRBV5-4
TGTGCCAGCAGCATGGGACTAGCGGGTCCCGAGCAGTACTTC
CASSMGLAGPEQYF
>many|.|TRBJ1-1|TRBV6-2/TRBV6-3
TGTGCCACCTTGTCGTGGCTTGGGGAAACTGAAGCTTTCTTT
CATLSWLGETEAFF
>.|.|TRBJ2-1|TRBV28
TGTGCCAGCAGCCAAGGGGCAGTCACACACAATGAGCAGTTCTTC
CASSQGAVTHNEQFF
>.|TRBD2|TRBJ2-3|TRBV7-2
TGTGCCAGCAGCACAGCGGGACCCAGCACAGATACGCAGTATTTT
CASSTAGPSTDTQYF
>.|.|TRBJ1-1|TRBV28
TGTGCCACGCAATGGACTGAAGCTTTCTTT
CATQWTEAFF
>many|TRBD1|TRBJ2-3|TRBV7-6
TGTGCCAGCAGCTTAAGACCACCGGGACAGGGGGCAGATACGCAGTATTTT
CASSLRPPGQGADTQYF
>.|.|TRBJ1-6|TRBV5-1
TGCGCCAGCAGACCGACCCAGGGCAATTCACCCCTCCACTTT
CASRPTQGNSPLHF
>.|.|TRBJ1-6|TRBV12-3/TRBV12-4
TGTGCCAGCAGTCAGGTGGGGGGCCGGGGGTCGGCCCTCCACTTT
CASSQVGGRGSALHF
>many|.|TRBJ2-7|TRBV10-3
TGTGCCATCAGTGAGGGGGGCGGGGGATCCTACGAGCAGTACTTC
CAISEGGGGSYEQYF
>few|.|TRBJ1-1|TRBV6-6
TGTGCCAGCAGTTACGACTACGGACAGAAGAACACTGAAGCTTTCTTT
CASSYDYGQKNTEAFF
>many|.|TRBJ2-3|TRBV3-1
TGTGCCAGCAGTGAACAGGGCCGGCTTTCGACAGATACGCAGTATTTT
CASSEQGRLSTDTQYF
>.|.|TRBJ1-2|TRBV12-3/TRBV12-4
TGTGCCAGCAGTTTCCTCGGGGCTTATGGCTACACCTTC
CASSFLGAYGYTF
>many|TRBD1|TRBJ1-5|TRBV30
TGTGCCTGGTCAGACGAGACAGGGGTCGTACAGCCCCAGCATTTT
CAWSDETGVVQPQHF
>many|TRBD1|TRBJ2-7|TRBV20-1
TGCAGTGCTAGCGCTTCAGTGGACAGGGGTCCCTACGAGCAGTACTTC
CSASASVDRGPYEQYF
>few|.|TRBJ1-2|TRBV12-3/TRBV12-4
TGTGCCAGCAGTTTAATGTGGGCAGGAGCTAACTATGGCTACACCTTC
CASSLMWAGANYGYTF
>.|TRBD2|TRBJ2-3|TRBV25-1
TGTGCCAGCAGTCGTAGGAGTAGCGGGAGAACAGATACGCAGTATTTT
CASSRRSSGRTDTQYF
>.|.|TRBJ2-1|TRBV28
TGTGCCACCCTACGGACGGACGGATACAATGAGCAGTTCTTC
CATLRTDGYNEQFF
>many|.|TRBJ2-1|TRBV29-1
TGCAGCGTACCGGTTGGCGGCTCCTACAATGAGCAGTTCTTC
CSVPVGGSYNEQFF
>few|TRBD1|TRBJ2-2|TRBV2
TGTGCCAGCAGTCCGGACAGGGTGTACACCGGGGAGCTGTTTTTT
CASSPDRVYTGELFF
>many|TRBD1|TRBJ1-4|TRBV30
TGTGCCTGGAACGACAGGGGGGATGAAAAACTGTTTTTT
CAWNDRGDEKLFF
>many|.|TRBJ1-1|TRBV20-1
TGCAGTGCTAGAGATGAGGAGACCTTGAACACTGAAGCTTTCTTT
CSARDEETLNTEAFF
>.|TRBD1|TRBJ2-7|TRBV28
TGTGCCAGCAGTCTCACCGGGACAGGCTACGAGCAGTACTTC
CASSLTGTGYEQYF
>many|.|TRBJ2-3|TRBV24-1
TGTGCCACCAGTGATCCAAGCAAAGGCACAGATACGCAGTATTTT
CATSDPSKGTDTQYF
>.|TRBD1|TRBJ2-2|TRBV12-5
TGTGCTAGTGGTTTGGTGACAGGGGTCGACACCGGGGAGCTGTTTTTT
CASGLVTGVDTGELFF
>few|.|TRBJ2-7|TRBV5-1
TGCGCCAGCAGCGTTACAGGGATCTACGAGCAGTACTTC
CASSVTGIYEQYF
>.|TRBD2|TRBJ2-7|TRBV20-1
TGCAGTGCCGCAAGCGGGAGCGCCTTGGGAGGGGAGCAGTACTTC
CSAASGSALGGEQYF
>many|.|TRBJ2-7|TRBV2
TGTGCCAGCAGTGCTGGGACGGTGAGCTCCTACGAGCAGTACTTC
CASSAGTVSSYEQYF
>.|TRBD2|TRBJ2-4|TRBV12-3/TRBV12-4
TGTGCCAGCACTGTGACTAGCGGGGGGGCCGGGAAAAACATTCAGTACTTC
CASTVTSGGAGKNIQYF
>many|.|TRBJ2-1|TRBV3-1
TGTGCCAGCAGCCAATTCGCAAAGGGGCACGATGAGCAGTTCTTC
CASSQFAKGHDEQFF
>.|.|TRBJ2-5|TRBV6-5
TGTGCCAGCAGTTACGTGGTCCAAGAGACCCAGTACTTC
CASSYVVQETQYF